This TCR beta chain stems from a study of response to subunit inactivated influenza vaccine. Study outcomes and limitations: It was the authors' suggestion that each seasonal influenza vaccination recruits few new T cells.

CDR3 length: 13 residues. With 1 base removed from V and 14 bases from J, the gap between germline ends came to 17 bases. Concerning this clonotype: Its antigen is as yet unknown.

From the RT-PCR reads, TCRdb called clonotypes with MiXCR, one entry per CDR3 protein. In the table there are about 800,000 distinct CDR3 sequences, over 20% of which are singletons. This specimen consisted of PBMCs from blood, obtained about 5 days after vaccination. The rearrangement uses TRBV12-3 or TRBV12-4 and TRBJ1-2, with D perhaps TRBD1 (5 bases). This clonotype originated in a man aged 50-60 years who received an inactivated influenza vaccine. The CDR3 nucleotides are TGTGCCAGCAGTTTAGGTCAGGGTCTTGTGTCTACCTTC. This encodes CASSLGQGLVSTF.